The 19 T cell receptor beta chains in this list originate from one sample, sequenced in a study of blood T cell repertoires in COVID-19. Here immunoSEQ multiplex PCR was the method, and the copy in TCRdb shows in-frame clones only, minus some. The sample carries tens of thousands of clones, roughly 84% recorded once. Sequencing was performed on peripheral blood. The source is a man in his fifties with acute or convalescent COVID-19.

This clone has only one observation. This rearrangement joins TRBV27 to TRBJ2-5, with 7 bases fitting TRBD2. Trimming cost V 6 bases and J 5 bases; bases outside gene matches: 15. CDR3 size: 16 residues. Germline V lookup: CDR1 MNHEY, CDR2 SMNVEV (reference sequence). The CDR3 bases are TGTGCCAGCAGCCCTACCAACCGGGACTACCTGGAGACCCAGTACTTC. It codes for CASSPTNRDYLETQYF.

The chain has TRBV7-6 and TRBJ2-7, with 8 positions matching TRBD2. V lost 3 bases, J lost 7 bases, and 11 bases stayed unmatched. The CDR3 contains 15 residues. The V gene's germline CDR1 is SGHVS and CDR2 FNYEAQ. The CDR3 DNA follows: TGTGCCAGCAGCTTCCAGTCGTTAGCGGGGTATGAGCAGTACTTC. Protein: CASSFQSLAGYEQYF. The full variable domain, completed using reference TRBV7-6 and TRBJ2-7, is GAGVSQSPRYKVTKRGQDVALRCDPISGHVSLYWYRQALGQGPEFLTYFNYEAQQDKSGLPNDRFSAERPEGSISTLTIQRTEQRDSAMYRCASSFQSLAGYEQYFGPGTRLTVT.

This rearrangement joins TRBV7-9 to TRBJ1-2; D possibly corresponds to TRBD1 (6 bases). V was cut by 5 bases and J by 4 bases, with 17 bases left in between. Germline assignment: CDR1 SEHNR and CDR2 FQNEAQ (reference sequence). The CDR3 has 15 amino acids. As DNA, the CDR3 is TGTGCCAGCAGCGATTCAGGGGAGAGCGGCTATGGCTACACCTTC. Translated, it gives CASSDSGESGYGYTF.

About this clone: A read error may produce the germline difference seen at one junction end. The chain carries TRBV20-1 and TRBJ2-1, with 8 positions matching TRBD2. The CDR3 contains 11 residues. Germline CDR1 DFQATT, CDR2 SNEGSKA (reference sequence). CDR3 in amino acids: CSVRTGTRQVF. CDR3 bases: TGCAGTGTCCGAACCGGGACTAGACAAGTCTTC.

The chain employs TRBV7-9 and TRBJ2-2; D gene uncertain. Germline assignment: CDR1 SEHNR and CDR2 FQNEAQ (reference sequence). Deletions cut 5 bases from V and 6 bases from J, with 13 bases between. The CDR3 has 14 residues. The DNA for the CDR3 is TGTGCCAGCAGCCCGCCTTTCGGTCCCGGGGAGCTGTTTTTT. Its translation is CASSPPFGPGELFF.

The J gene is TRBJ2-1, the V gene TRBV11-2; D remains ambiguous. V lost 2 bases and J 8 bases, leaving 19 bases between the germline ends. The CDR3 has 16 amino acids. Germline CDR1 is SGHAT and CDR2 is FQNNGV. The CDR3 nucleotides read TGTGCCAGCAGCTTATATTACAGCCCTGGGTTCGATGAGCAGTTCTTC. Residues: CASSLYYSPGFDEQFF.

J is TRBJ2-7 and V is TRBV11-1, with 12 bases fitting TRBD2. The junction had 7 bases not matched to a gene; V was cut back by 5 bases and J by 2 bases. CDR3 size: 16 residues. CDR1 and CDR2 (germline): SGHAT, FQDESV (reference sequence). Here the CDR3 reads CASSTRLAGVPYEQYF. The CDR3 coding sequence is TGTGCCAGCAGCACCCGACTAGCGGGGGTCCCCTACGAGCAGTACTTC.

This sequence joins TRBV4-1 and TRBJ2-1, with a weak D call TRBD2 (6 bases). V was trimmed by 0 bases and J by 3 bases, leaving 12 bases between them. Germline assignment: CDR1 MGHRA and CDR2 YSYEKL. The CDR3 consists of 16 residues. In DNA form, the CDR3 reads TGCGCCAGCAGCCAAGAAGGAGGGGTCCTCTACAATGAGCAGTTCTTC. Residues: CASSQEGGVLYNEQFF.

V usage is TRBV11-3 and J usage is TRBJ2-5; D unresolved. V gave up 0 bases and J gave up 5 bases, with 13 bases separating them. From germline, CDR1 is SGHNT and CDR2 YENEEA. The CDR3 extends over 15 amino acids. The CDR3 nucleotides read TGTGCCAGCAGCTTAGAGCCGTTGCGGATGGAGACCCAGTACTTC. It yields the protein CASSLEPLRMETQYF.

The chain combines TRBV10-3 with TRBJ2-7; 9 nucleotides line up with TRBD1. This CDR3 comprises 14 residues. With V trimmed by 5 bases and J by 3 bases, 5 bases remained unmatched. The germline CDR1 and CDR2 sequences are ENHRY and SYGVKD. The CDR3 DNA sequence: TGTGCCATCAGTCAGGGACAGGGAGTCTACGAGCAGTACTTC. Protein: CAISQGQGVYEQYF.

The V gene is TRBV29-1, the J gene TRBJ2-1; 15 nucleotides agree with TRBD2. The CDR3 spans 14 residues. The J segment lost 6 bases and the V segment lost 5 bases, leaving 2 bases of the junction unmatched. From germline, CDR1 is SQVTM and CDR2 ANQGSEA. The DNA of the CDR3 is TGCAGCGTTTCGGGACTAGCGGGAGGCAATGAGCAGTTCTTC. It encodes CSVSGLAGGNEQFF.

A single count supports this clone. V is TRBV19 and J is TRBJ2-1, with 14 bases that match TRBD2. CDR1 is LNHDA, CDR2 SQIVND, per germline (reference sequence). V was clipped by 0 bases and J by 0 bases; unmatched bases: 4. The CDR3 totals 19 residues. The CDR3 DNA reads TGTGCCAGTAGTATAGATCATGGGACTAGCGGGAGCTCCTACAATGAGCAGTTCTTC. Translation gives CASSIDHGTSGSSYNEQFF.

V usage is TRBV5-1 and J usage is TRBJ2-2; TRBD2 agrees at 10 bases. The ends lost 9 bases at V and 7 bases at J; junction bases unmatched: 12. The CDR3 sequence is 15 residues long. Per the germline V gene, CDR1 is SGHRS and CDR2 is YFSETQ. The CDR3: CATNPAGGPVGELFF. In nucleotides, the CDR3 is TGCGCCACCAATCCAGCGGGAGGGCCGGTCGGGGAGCTGTTTTTT. Complete variable domain (other parts from reference TRBV5-1 and TRBJ2-2): KAGVTQTPRYLIKTRGQQVTLSCSPISGHRSVSWYQQTPGQGLQFLFEYFSETQRNKGNFPGRFSGRQFSNSRSEMNVSTLELGDSALYLCATNPAGGPVGELFFGEGSRLTVL.

The rearrangement joins TRBV6-2 or TRBV6-3 to TRBJ2-3; 11 bases fit TRBD2. V gave up 2 bases and J gave up 0 bases; unmatched junction bases: 4. CDR1 and CDR2 from the germline V gene are MNHEY and SVGEGT. There are 17 residues in the CDR3. This chain's CDR3 is CASSYPPSGGSTDTQYF. For the CDR3, the DNA is TGTGCCAGCAGTTACCCCCCTAGCGGGGGGAGCACAGATACGCAGTATTTT.

This clone came up a few times. J is TRBJ2-5 and V is TRBV7-7; 9 bases are a match to TRBD1. Germline V gene sequence: CDR1 SSHAT, CDR2 FNYEAQ (reference sequence). This CDR3 has 14 residues. The V gene end was trimmed by 5 bases and the J gene end by 5 bases; junction bases not matched to a gene: 6. The CDR3 DNA reads as TGTGCCAGCAGCGCCGGGACAGGGTTCGAGACCCAGTACTTC. This encodes CASSAGTGFETQYF.

The CDR3 is CASSSHPEHRSYNSPLHF. CDR3 coding DNA: TGTGCCAGCAGCTCCCATCCCGAGCACAGATCCTATAATTCACCCCTCCACTTT. V gene TRBV21-1 combines with J gene TRBJ1-6; the D call in the table, TRBD1, was not verified against the DNA. TRBV21-1 is a pseudogene. The CDR3 is 18 residues long.

The V gene is TRBV4-1, the J gene TRBJ2-7, with D tentatively TRBD2 (6 bases). The length of the CDR3 is 14 residues. V lost 1 base, J lost 1 base, and 8 bases lay in between. CDR1 is MGHRA, CDR2 YSYEKL, per germline. For the CDR3, the DNA is TGCGCCAGCAGCCAAGGGGACTCGTCCTACGAGCAGTACTTC. Its translation: CASSQGDSSYEQYF.

This sequence joins TRBV4-2 and TRBJ1-3; a possible D gene is TRBD1 (5 bases). Germline CDR1 reads LGHNA; CDR2 reads YNFKEQ. The CDR3 spans 16 residues. Trimming took off 1 base at V and 2 bases at J, with 12 bases between the two ends. CDR3 amino acids: CASSQGDSMAGNTIYF. CDR3 DNA: TGTGCCAGCAGCCAAGGGGACTCCATGGCTGGAAACACCATATATTTT.

This clone was recorded a few times. The chain couples TRBV6-4 to TRBJ2-3; perhaps TRBD1 as D (6 bases). The CDR3 contains 15 residues. Looked up from germline, CDR1 is MRHNA and CDR2 is SNTAGT. Trimming removed 0 bases from V and 1 base from J, with 8 bases in between. This chain's CDR3 is CASSDSPGGTDTQYF. The CDR3 DNA follows: TGTGCCAGCAGTGACTCTCCAGGGGGCACAGATACGCAGTATTTT.